This entry lists 29 T cell receptor beta chains sequenced from one sample in a study of patients and donors after allogeneic stem cell transplantation. TCRdb fed the RT-PCR reads into MiXCR, producing one record per CDR3 protein. Found here are some 30,000 distinct CDR3 sequences, around 40% of them singletons; the top ten hold approximately 82%. Specimen: blood, either unsorted or a sorted T cell fraction (not recorded which). Receptor source: a human donor who was either an allogeneic HSCT recipient or a stem cell or donor lymphocyte infusion donor (not recorded which). It is not recorded whose cells these are; they may come from a transplant donor.

The rearrangement links TRBV30 to TRBJ1-5, with 11 bases aligning to TRBD1. Trimming took 3 bases from V and 4 from J; bases not matched to a gene: 8. The CDR3 is 16 amino acids. Germline loops: CDR1 GTSNPN, CDR2 SVGIG (reference sequence). The CDR3 bases are TGTGCCTGGAGCGCGACCGGGACAGGGGGAAATCAGCCCCAGCATTTT. Its protein is CAWSATGTGGNQPQHF.

This clonotype came up a few times. The rearrangement uses TRBV12-3 or TRBV12-4 and TRBJ1-4; D is undetermined. V gave up 5 bases and J gave up 14 bases, with 12 bases separating them. CDR3 size: 11 residues. In nucleotides, the CDR3 is TGTGCCAGCAGTCCCCGGACGGATCTGTTTTTT. Protein sequence: CASSPRTDLFF.

This rearrangement joins TRBV29-1 to TRBJ2-3, with a tentative D call TRBD2 (7 bases). The V and J ends lost 5 bases and 2 bases respectively, with 14 bases between them. From germline, CDR1 is SQVTM and CDR2 ANQGSEA. The CDR3 has 14 amino acids. CDR3 region: CSVRGVGHTDTQYF. CDR3 coding DNA: TGCAGCGTTCGGGGGGTGGGACACACAGATACGCAGTATTTT.

The chain recombines TRBV4-2 with TRBJ2-5; D gene ambiguous. Germline V lookup: CDR1 LGHNA, CDR2 YNFKEQ. The CDR3 is 16 amino acids. Trimming removed 0 bases from V and 4 bases from J, with 15 bases in between. CDR3 amino acids: CASSQEIGPRGETQYF. DNA for the CDR3: TGTGCCAGCAGCCAAGAAATAGGCCCTCGAGGAGAGACCCAGTACTTC.

This clonotype was seen a handful of times. The rearrangement joins TRBV18 to TRBJ1-1; possibly TRBD1 for D (5 bases). V was pared by 3 bases and J by 1 base, with 9 bases between. Germline V gene lookup returns CDR1 KGHSH and CDR2 LQKENI. The CDR3 spans 14 residues. The CDR3 DNA sequence: TGTGCCAGCTCACCCTCCGGACAGAACACTGAAGCTTTCTTT. It encodes CASSPSGQNTEAFF.

The chain employs TRBV12-3 or TRBV12-4 and TRBJ2-5; unclear D gene. The CDR3 is 11 amino acids. V was clipped by 4 bases and J by 5 bases, with 5 bases between them. CDR3 sequence (DNA): TGTGCCAGCAGTTCTGGGGAGACCCAGTACTTC. Its translation is CASSSGETQYF.

This clonotype was seen a handful of times. The V gene is TRBV7-9, the J gene TRBJ1-1; D call uncertain. V was pared by 1 base and J by 7 bases, with 10 bases between. Germline CDR1 SEHNR, CDR2 FQNEAQ (reference sequence). This CDR3 is built from 13 residues. The CDR3 sequence is CASSLVVQDEAFF. CDR3 sequence (DNA): TGTGCCAGCAGCTTAGTCGTCCAGGATGAAGCTTTCTTT.

The chain carries TRBV6-1 and TRBJ2-7; the D is unclear. The germline V gene has CDR1 MNHNS and CDR2 SASEGT. V was pared by 6 bases and J by 1 base, with 10 bases between. The CDR3 length is 13 residues. The CDR3 sequence is CASRIPGSYEQYF. DNA of the CDR3: TGTGCCAGCAGGATTCCGGGTTCCTACGAGCAGTACTTC.

The chain couples TRBV5-6 to TRBJ1-4, with 10 bases matching TRBD1. With V trimmed by 4 bases and J by 7 bases, 7 bases remained unmatched. Germline lookup yields CDR1 SGHDT and CDR2 YYEEEE. The CDR3 has 15 residues. The CDR3 DNA reads as TGTGCCAGCAGCAGAAGGGGGACAGGGGCTGAAAAACTGTTTTTT. It is translated as CASSRRGTGAEKLFF.

This clonotype was seen a few times. This chain uses TRBV12-3 or TRBV12-4 with TRBJ2-7, with D perhaps matching TRBD2 (6 bases). Between the trimmed V and J ends, which lost 3 bases and 2 bases, there was a span of 11 bases. The CDR3 consists of 14 residues. The chain's CDR3 is CASSLGDFPYEQYV. The CDR3 DNA is TGTGCCAGCAGTTTGGGGGACTTTCCCTACGAGCAGTACGTC.

The chain employs TRBV4-2 and TRBJ1-1, with a weak D call TRBD1 (6 bases). Germline CDR1 is LGHNA and CDR2 is YNFKEQ. Trimming took 4 bases from V and 6 from J, leaving 18 bases between them. This CDR3 is 15 amino acids long. This CDR3 reads CASSRYTGLKPEAFF. In DNA, the CDR3 is TGTGCCAGCAGCCGTTACACAGGGCTTAAGCCTGAAGCTTTCTTT.

The rearrangement links TRBV5-5 to TRBJ1-2; 12 bases are shared with TRBD1. The V gene end was trimmed by 4 bases and the J gene end by 6 bases; junction bases not matched to a gene: 7. The CDR3 length is 15 residues. Germline V gene data show CDR1 as SGHKS and CDR2 as YYEKEE (reference sequence). The CDR3 DNA is TGTGCCAGCAGCAGACCGGGACAGGGGGCGAATGGCTACACCTTC. This encodes CASSRPGQGANGYTF.

This chain connects TRBV7-9 to TRBJ2-3; 7 nucleotides align to TRBD2. There are 12 residues in the CDR3. The V gene's germline CDR1 is SEHNR and CDR2 FQNEAQ (reference sequence). V shed 6 bases and J 6 bases; nucleotides not matched to a gene: 3. Written as DNA, the CDR3 is TGTGCCAGCAGTCTTAGCGGGGATACGCAGTATTTT. Amino acid sequence: CASSLSGDTQYF.

This clonotype was seen a few times. The rearrangement links TRBV28 to TRBJ2-1, with D unresolved. Germline V gene data show CDR1 as MDHEN and CDR2 as SYDVKM. The CDR3 is 13 residues long. The V end lost 3 bases, the J end lost 4 bases, and 7 bases lay between the germline ends. The CDR3 loop reads CASSFQVYNEQFF. The CDR3 nucleotides read TGTGCCAGCAGTTTCCAAGTATACAATGAGCAGTTCTTC.

This clonotype was observed many times. The chain uses TRBV7-6 and TRBJ1-1; D not certain. The V end was cut by 5 bases, the J end by 2 bases, with 12 bases between. The germline V gene has CDR1 SGHVS and CDR2 FNYEAQ. The CDR3 totals 14 residues. The CDR3 region is CASSLSKGNTEAFF. The DNA of the CDR3 is TGTGCCAGCAGCCTCTCCAAGGGAAACACTGAAGCTTTCTTT.

The CDR3 DNA follows: TGTGCCAGCAGCCAAACCGACGGGTCCGGCTACACCTTC. Translated: CASSQTDGSGYTF. The chain uses TRBV3-1 and TRBJ1-2; unclear D gene. Trimming removed 2 bases at V and 8 bases at J, with 12 bases between. The CDR3 spans 13 residues. CDR1 is LGHDT, CDR2 YNNKEL, per germline (reference sequence).

In this sample, this clonotype turned up many times. The rearrangement uses TRBV7-2 and TRBJ1-2; D gene uncertain. CDR3 length: 15 amino acids. Germline CDR1 is SGHTA and CDR2 is FQGNSA. The V gene lost 1 base and the J gene lost 4 bases, with 13 bases spanning the gap. DNA for the CDR3: TGTGCCAGCAGCTTAGGTTCCAGGACCATCTATGGCTACACCTTC. It encodes CASSLGSRTIYGYTF.

This clonotype has more than one count but fewer than ten. The rearrangement joins TRBV5-5 to TRBJ1-5, with 8 nucleotides matching TRBD1. Germline-derived CDR1 and CDR2 are SGHKS and YYEKEE (reference sequence). The CDR3 is 18 amino acids. V lost 0 bases and J lost 7; bases outside the gene matches: 15. CDR3 nucleotide sequence: TGTGCCAGCAGCTTGGGGATGAATAAGGGGACAGGTCTACAGCCCCAGCATTTT. This translates into CASSLGMNKGTGLQPQHF.

This sequence joins TRBV7-9 and TRBJ2-3; D is ambiguous. Trimming removed 2 bases at V and 0 bases at J, with 9 bases between. The CDR3 extends over 15 amino acids. Germline V gives CDR1 SEHNR, CDR2 FQNEAQ (reference sequence). CDR3 bases: TGTGCCAGCAGCTTACGGCGACTGAGCACAGATACGCAGTATTTT. It encodes CASSLRRLSTDTQYF.

The chain links TRBV3-1 to TRBJ2-1, with D hard to call. Germline V gives CDR1 LGHDT, CDR2 YNNKEL (reference sequence). The CDR3 contains 17 residues. V lost 4 bases, J lost 6 bases, and 22 bases lay in between. CDR3 loop: CASSRLRKNGIPNEQFF. The DNA of the CDR3 is TGTGCCAGCAGCCGGTTGAGGAAGAATGGGATCCCCAATGAGCAGTTCTTC.

This clonotype was picked up a small number of times. The V call is TRBV19, the J call TRBJ1-2; D not certain. V was cut by 1 base and J by 2 bases, with 8 bases left in between. Germline V gene sequence: CDR1 LNHDA, CDR2 SQIVND (reference sequence). The CDR3 is 14 residues long. CDR3 sequence (DNA): TGTGCCAGTAGTATAGGGGAACCCAACTATGGCTACACCTTC. Translating it yields CASSIGEPNYGYTF.

V and J are TRBV6-2 or TRBV6-3 and TRBJ2-2, with D perhaps TRBD1 (5 bases). CDR3 size: 15 residues. Per the germline V gene, CDR1 is MNHEY and CDR2 is SVGEGT. V lost 7 bases and J lost 3, with 15 bases in between. As DNA, the CDR3 is TGTGCCAGCACCGACGTAGGGGCAGACACCGGGGAGCTGTTTTTT. The encoded protein is CASTDVGADTGELFF.

The genes are TRBV12-3 or TRBV12-4 and TRBJ2-4, with D possibly being TRBD1 (5 bases). The CDR3 loop spans 14 amino acids. Trimming cost V 7 bases and J 1 base, with 11 bases left between them. The CDR3 spells CASNIQGAKNIQYF. In DNA, the CDR3 is TGTGCCAGCAACATCCAGGGTGCCAAAAACATTCAGTACTTC.

This clonotype has more than one count but fewer than ten. The V gene is TRBV7-9, the J gene TRBJ1-2, with a tentative D call TRBD1 (5 bases). V gave up 4 bases and J gave up 7 bases, with 13 bases separating them. CDR3 length: 13 amino acids. Looked up from germline, CDR1 is SEHNR and CDR2 is FQNEAQ (reference sequence). In nucleotides, the CDR3 is TGTGCCAGCAGCTCTAGGGGCGCGGGTGGCTACACCTTC. This gives the protein CASSSRGAGGYTF. The variable domain in full, with the rest retrieved from reference TRBV7-9 and TRBJ1-2, is DTGVSQNPRHKITKRGQNVTFRCDPISEHNRLYWYRQTLGQGPEFLTYFQNEAQLEKSRLLSDRFSAERPKGSFSTLEIQRTEQGDSAMYLCASSSRGAGGYTFGSGTRLTVV.

This clonotype was seen a few times. The genes are TRBV7-2 and TRBJ1-2; TRBD1 is a possible D gene (5 bases). Trimming took 2 bases from V and 4 from J, leaving 11 bases between them. CDR1 and CDR2 (germline): SGHTA, FQGNSA. CDR3 size: 14 residues. The CDR3 DNA reads as TGTGCCAGCAGCTTACGCTCGGACATCTATGGCTACACCTTC. Translated, it gives CASSLRSDIYGYTF.

This clonotype was found a few times. This chain links TRBV20-1 with TRBJ1-5; 7 positions match TRBD1. V was pared by 8 bases and J by 1 base, with 8 bases of the junction left unmatched. Germline CDR1 is DFQATT and CDR2 is SNEGSKA (reference sequence). The length of the CDR3 is 14 residues. The CDR3 nucleotides read TGCAGTATTAGACGGGGACAGAGCAATCAGCCCCAGCATTTT. It is translated as CSIRRGQSNQPQHF.

This chain connects TRBV20-1 to TRBJ1-5, with unresolved D. The CDR3 spans 14 residues. The V and J ends lost 4 bases and 4 bases respectively, with 14 bases between them. Germline V gene sequence: CDR1 DFQATT, CDR2 SNEGSKA (reference sequence). CDR3 amino acids: CSAKTGRKNQPQHF. DNA for the CDR3: TGCAGTGCTAAGACGGGCAGGAAGAATCAGCCCCAGCATTTT.

The CDR3 is CAIRAREVGEQYV. CDR3 nucleotide sequence: TGTGCCATCAGAGCCAGGGAGGTCGGCGAGCAGTACGTC. The rearrangement uses TRBV10-3 and TRBJ2-7; D perhaps matches TRBD2 (6 bases). Germline V gene lookup returns CDR1 ENHRY and CDR2 SYGVKD. This CDR3 is built from 13 residues. Trimming removed 6 bases from V and 6 bases from J, with 15 bases in between.

This clonotype was counted between two and nine times. The chain recombines TRBV4-2 with TRBJ2-2; 8 bases line up with TRBD2. The CDR3 has 17 amino acids. V lost 2 bases and J lost 4; bases outside the gene matches: 9. The germline CDR1 and CDR2 sequences are LGHNA and YNFKEQ. CDR3 nucleotides: TGTGCCAGCAGCCAATTAAGGAGCGGGGGACGCACCGGGGAGCTGTTTTTT. Its translation is CASSQLRSGGRTGELFF.